This T cell receptor (beta chain) is drawn from a study of beta chain features in type 1 diabetes. The CDR3 consists of 15 residues. V was trimmed by 2 bases and J by 3 bases, leaving 14 bases between them. Germline values: CDR1 SGHDT, CDR2 YYEEEE. cDNA synthesis used the whole RNA isolate, giving expressed TCRB sequences. Some clones are missing from TCRdb's copy, which holds only in-frame ones; the method was immunoSEQ multiplex PCR. The data show almost 350,000 clones, 7% to 9% seen once. V is TRBV5-6 and J is TRBJ1-2; no firm D call. The sequence was collected from a woman between 18 and 29 years old in good health. The sample was central memory CD4+ T cells from blood. The CDR3 DNA reads as TGTGCCAGCAGCTTTGACCCTCCCTTCGACTATGGCTACACCTTC. Translated: CASSFDPPFDYGYTF.